The T cell receptor (beta chain) under discussion was sequenced for a study of vaccination and CD4 T cells after COVID-19. Study as a whole: For post-vaccine samples, collection took place a median around 72 days after dose two, ranging from 14 to 241.

A note on this clonotype: Its antigen is not known.

At the Johns Hopkins FTIC core, DNA taken from cultured CD4+ T cells was sequenced by way of the Oncomine TCR Beta short-read assay. TCRdb re-called the PCR reads through MiXCR, storing one row per CDR3 protein. The data show 6,500 to 7,000 distinct CDR3 sequences, around three quarters seen once. This sample's treatment: roughly 11-day PBMC culture with coronavirus spike peptide pools or control peptides (ViraFEST assay). Prior to the COVID-19 pandemic (2011-2018), the unexposed donor's CD4+ T cells were collected. This receptor was taken from a human donor in good health. The sequencing input was CD4+ T cells from blood, cultured in vitro.

The CDR3 here is CSAWPETDTQYF. CDR3 DNA: TGCAGTGCCTGGCCAGAAACAGATACGCAGTATTTT. The rearrangement links TRBV20-1 to TRBJ2-3; no reliable D call. The length of the CDR3 is 12 residues. Germline-derived CDR1 and CDR2 are DFQATT and SNEGSKA (reference sequence). Trimming took off 6 bases at V and 3 bases at J, with 10 bases between the two ends.